This T cell receptor beta chain was sequenced during a study of blood T cell repertoires in COVID-19. Libraries were prepared by immunoSEQ multiplex PCR; TCRdb keeps only in-frame clonotypes and omits some of them. The table has 330,000 or so clones, around 87% seen once; the top ten hold around 2%. V was cut by 4 bases and J by 3 bases, with 18 bases left in between. The CDR3 extends over 16 amino acids. From germline, CDR1 is SEHNR and CDR2 FQNEAQ (reference sequence). The sample was PBMCs or T cells enriched from blood (not recorded which). The source is a man aged 35-49 years in a cohort exposed to, infected with or recovered from COVID-19 (not recorded which). This sequence joins TRBV7-9 and TRBJ1-2; weak D call: TRBD1 (5 bases). DNA of the CDR3: TGTGCCAGCAGCTCAACCAGGACATCCGTTGACTATGGCTACACCTTC. Protein product: CASSSTRTSVDYGYTF.